This T cell receptor beta chain was identified in a study of blood T cell repertoires in COVID-19. The data were produced by immunoSEQ multiplex PCR, yet TCRdb's version contains in-frame clones alone and is incomplete. This table holds approximately 90,000 clones, approximately 90% found once. Germline lookup yields CDR1 SGHRS and CDR2 YFSETQ. V gave up 2 bases and J gave up 2 bases; unmatched junction bases: 2. The CDR3 consists of 15 residues. This clonotype was obtained from a man between 50 and 59 years old with acute or convalescent COVID-19. This rearrangement joins TRBV5-1 to TRBJ2-3, with 10 bases aligning to TRBD2. Specimen: peripheral blood. The DNA for the CDR3 is TGCGCCAGCAGCTTTAGCGGGGGGACCACAGATACGCAGTATTTT. Protein product: CASSFSGGTTDTQYF.